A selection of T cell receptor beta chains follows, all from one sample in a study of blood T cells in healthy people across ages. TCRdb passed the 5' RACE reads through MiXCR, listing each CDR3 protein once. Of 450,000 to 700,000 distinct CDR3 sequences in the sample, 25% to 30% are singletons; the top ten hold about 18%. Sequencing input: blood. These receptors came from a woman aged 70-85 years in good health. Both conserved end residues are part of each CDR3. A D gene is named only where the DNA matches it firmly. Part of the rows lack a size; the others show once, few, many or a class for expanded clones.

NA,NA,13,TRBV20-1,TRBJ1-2,CSAEGRPGYGYTF,TGCAGCGCCGAGGGGAGGCCCGGCTATGGCTACACCTTC
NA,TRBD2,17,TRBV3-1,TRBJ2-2,CASSPYSGAANTGELFF,TGTGCCAGCAGCCCATATAGCGGGGCCGCGAACACCGGGGAGCTGTTTTTT
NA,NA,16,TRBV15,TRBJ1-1,CATSRDLGPLGVEAFF,TGTGCCACCAGCAGAGACCTGGGACCACTGGGGGTTGAAGCTTTCTTT
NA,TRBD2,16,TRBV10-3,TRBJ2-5,CAISEPSGPKQETQYF,TGTGCCATCAGTGAGCCTAGCGGGCCCAAGCAAGAGACCCAGTACTTC
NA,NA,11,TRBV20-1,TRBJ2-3,CSSPATDAQYF,TGCAGTTCACCGGCCACAGATGCGCAGTATTTT
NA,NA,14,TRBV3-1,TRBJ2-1,CASSPGISQHEQFF,TGTGCCAGCAGCCCAGGGATCTCTCAGCATGAGCAGTTCTTC
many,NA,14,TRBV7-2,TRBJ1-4,CASSPSATNEKLFF,TGTGCCAGCAGCCCCAGTGCAACTAATGAAAAACTGTTTTTT
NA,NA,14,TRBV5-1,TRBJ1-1,CASSLNGWGTEAFF,TGCGCCAGCAGCTTAAACGGGTGGGGCACTGAAGCTTTCTTT
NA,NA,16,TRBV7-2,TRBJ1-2,CASSPVGEPGVYGYTF,TGTGCCAGCAGCCCCGTAGGTGAACCGGGGGTCTATGGCTACACCTTC
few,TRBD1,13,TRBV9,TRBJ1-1,CASSAGQDTEAFF,TGTGCCAGCAGCGCGGGACAGGACACTGAAGCTTTCTTT
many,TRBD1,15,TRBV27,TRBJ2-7,CASSFRDRGAYEQYF,TGTGCCAGCAGTTTTAGGGACAGGGGTGCGTACGAGCAGTACTTC
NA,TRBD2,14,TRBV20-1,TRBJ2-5,CSASQRGAQETQYF,TGCAGTGCTAGCCAGCGGGGGGCGCAAGAGACCCAGTACTTC
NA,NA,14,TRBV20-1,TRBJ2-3,CSALGGMWTDTQYF,TGCAGTGCCCTCGGAGGGATGTGGACAGATACGCAGTATTTT
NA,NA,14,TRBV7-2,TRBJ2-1,CASRYTTQGNEQFF,TGTGCCAGCAGGTACACGACCCAGGGTAATGAGCAGTTCTTC
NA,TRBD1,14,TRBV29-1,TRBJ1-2,CSVPYWDRGDGYTF,TGCAGCGTTCCATATTGGGACAGGGGAGATGGCTACACCTTC
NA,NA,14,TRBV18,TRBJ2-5,CASSPSTTVETQYF,TGTGCCAGCTCACCCTCGACTACGGTAGAGACCCAGTACTTC
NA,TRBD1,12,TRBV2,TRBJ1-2,CASSVGTAGYTF,TGTGCCAGCAGTGTAGGGACAGCCGGCTACACCTTC
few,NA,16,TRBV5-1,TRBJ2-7,CASSVATRVPLYEQYF,TGCGCCAGCAGCGTGGCCACCAGGGTCCCACTTTACGAGCAGTACTTC
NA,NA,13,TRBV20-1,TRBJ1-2,CSAEGRGGHGYTF,TGCAGTGCTGAAGGGCGGGGTGGCCATGGCTACACCTTC
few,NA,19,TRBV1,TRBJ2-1,CTSSQEGTSGGRSYNEQFF,TGCACCAGCAGCCAAGAAGGGACTAGCGGGGGGCGGTCCTACAATGAACAGTTCTTC
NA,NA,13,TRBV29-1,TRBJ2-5,CSVESQGVETRYF,TGCAGCGTTGAAAGCCAGGGTGTTGAGACCCGGTACTTC
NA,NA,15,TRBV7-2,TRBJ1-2,CASSLVAGTNYGYTF,TGTGCCAGCAGCTTAGTTGCAGGCACTAACTATGGCTACACCTTC
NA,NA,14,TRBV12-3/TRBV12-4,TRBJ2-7,CASSLQLNGYEQYF,TGTGCCAGCAGTTTACAACTCAATGGCTACGAGCAGTACTTC
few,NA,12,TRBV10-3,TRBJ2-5,CAISGGGGTQYF,TGTGCCATCAGTGGAGGGGGGGGGACCCAGTACTTC
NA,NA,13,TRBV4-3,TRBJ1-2,CASSQETGGRHTF,TGCGCCAGCAGCCAAGAAACGGGGGGACGGCACACCTTC
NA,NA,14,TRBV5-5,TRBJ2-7,CASSSALGGYEQYF,TGTGCCAGCAGCTCCGCCCTAGGCGGCTACGAGCAGTACTTC
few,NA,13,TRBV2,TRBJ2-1,CASKGSFYNEQFF,TGTGCCAGCAAGGGTAGCTTCTACAATGAGCAGTTCTTC
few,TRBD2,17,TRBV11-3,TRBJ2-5,CASSLGRLAGTQETQYF,TGTGCCAGCAGCTTAGGTCGGCTAGCGGGGACCCAAGAGACCCAGTACTTC
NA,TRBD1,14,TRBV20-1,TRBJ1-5,CSARPGQVNQPQHF,TGCAGTGCTAGACCGGGACAGGTCAATCAGCCCCAGCATTTT
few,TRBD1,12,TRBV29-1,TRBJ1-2,CSVVGDRVSYTF,TGCAGCGTTGTGGGAGACAGGGTTAGCTACACCTTC
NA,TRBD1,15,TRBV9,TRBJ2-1,CASSSRTGGLDEQFF,TGTGCCAGCAGCTCCCGGACAGGGGGCTTGGATGAGCAGTTCTTC
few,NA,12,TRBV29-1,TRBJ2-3,CSFRKATDTQYF,TGCAGCTTCCGTAAGGCCACAGATACGCAGTATTTT
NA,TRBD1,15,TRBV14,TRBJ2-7,CASSQLVDRAGEQYF,TGTGCCAGCAGCCAATTAGTGGACAGGGCGGGCGAGCAGTACTTC
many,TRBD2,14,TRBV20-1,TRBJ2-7,CSASLSGGAHEQYF,TGCAGTGCTAGCCTTAGCGGGGGGGCCCACGAGCAGTACTTC
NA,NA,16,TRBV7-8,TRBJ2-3,CASSLALIALGYTQYF,TGTGCCAGCAGCTTAGCGTTGATAGCGCTCGGGTATACGCAGTATTTT
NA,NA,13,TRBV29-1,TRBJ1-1,CSVGGGSNTEAFF,TGCAGCGTTGGCGGGGGCTCGAACACTGAAGCTTTCTTT
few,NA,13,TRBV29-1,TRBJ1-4,CSVAIGRIEKLFF,TGCAGCGTTGCCATTGGACGGATTGAAAAACTGTTTTTT
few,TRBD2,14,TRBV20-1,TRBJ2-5,CSAEATSGLETQYF,TGCAGCGCGGAGGCGACTAGCGGGCTTGAGACCCAGTACTTC
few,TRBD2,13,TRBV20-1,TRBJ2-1,CSAMPGGRDEQFF,TGCAGTGCTATGCCGGGGGGGCGGGATGAGCAGTTCTTC
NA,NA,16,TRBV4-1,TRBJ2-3,CASSQDQPGSTDTQYF,TGCGCCAGCAGCCAAGATCAGCCCGGGAGCACAGATACGCAGTATTTT
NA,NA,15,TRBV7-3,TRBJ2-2,CASSLGLPQSGELFF,TGTGCCAGCAGCTTAGGCCTACCCCAATCCGGGGAGCTGTTTTTT
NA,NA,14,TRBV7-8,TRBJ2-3,CASSIGWSTDTQYF,TGCGCCAGCAGCATCGGCTGGAGCACAGATACGCAGTATTTT
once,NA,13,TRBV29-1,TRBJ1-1,CSSSGALGAEAFF,TGCAGCTCATCCGGGGCCCTTGGGGCTGAAGCTTTCTTT